One and the same sample provided the 8 T cell receptor beta chains below, sequenced in a study of cytomegalovirus exposure and HLA in healthy donors. The PCR made use of 60 Vbeta and 13 Jbeta primers. Sequencing was performed with immunoSEQ multiplex PCR; in TCRdb, only in-frame clones are kept and a portion is missing. The sample lists 90,000 to 150,000 clones, roughly 65% occurring once. Material for sequencing was PBMCs. The receptors originated from a man aged 40-49 years in good health and CMV-seropositive.

The genes are TRBV27 and TRBJ2-1; 7 bases map to TRBD2. This CDR3 contains 15 residues. The V segment lost 3 bases and the J segment 3 bases; nucleotides outside the gene matches: 5. Germline CDR1 reads MNHEY; CDR2 reads SMNVEV (reference sequence). CDR3 nucleotides: TGTGCCAGCAGTTTTGGCGGGACTATCTACAATGAGCAGTTCTTC. It is translated as CASSFGGTIYNEQFF.

The CDR3 sequence: CASSEERVVEETQYF. As DNA, the CDR3 is TGTGCCAGCAGTGAAGAGAGGGTGGTTGAAGAGACCCAGTACTTC. V usage is TRBV2 and J usage is TRBJ2-5; D perhaps matches TRBD2 (5 bases). This CDR3 contains 15 residues. Per germline, CDR1 SNHLY and CDR2 FYNNEI. Trimming took off 1 base at V and 3 bases at J, with 12 bases between the two ends.

This rearrangement joins TRBV5-4 to TRBJ1-2; 8 bases agree with TRBD1. Germline CDR1 reads SGHNT; CDR2 reads YYREEE (reference sequence). The CDR3 sequence is 14 residues long. V trimming: 0 bases; J trimming: 3 bases; junction bases outside the gene matches: 1. The CDR3 loop is CASSLGQGHYGYTF. CDR3 DNA sequence: TGTGCCAGCAGCTTGGGACAGGGGCACTATGGCTACACCTTC.

This rearrangement joins TRBV18 to TRBJ2-3; perhaps TRBD2 as D (5 bases). V gave up 3 bases and J gave up 8 bases, with 15 bases separating them. Germline V gene sequence: CDR1 KGHSH, CDR2 LQKENI. This CDR3 is 14 amino acids long. The CDR3 coding sequence is TGTGCCAGCTCACCCCGCACAGAGGGCGCTACGCAGTATTTT. Translating it yields CASSPRTEGATQYF.

This clone was seen more than once but under ten times. The chain is built from TRBV7-9 and TRBJ2-7; 8 bases map to TRBD1. With V trimmed by 7 bases and J by 0 bases, 8 bases remained unmatched. The CDR3 contains 15 residues. The germline V gene has CDR1 SEHNR and CDR2 FQNEAQ (reference sequence). The CDR3 DNA sequence: TGTGCCAGCATGCGAGGACAGGGTACCTCCTACGAGCAGTACTTC. It is translated as CASMRGQGTSYEQYF.

The V gene is TRBV11-2, the J gene TRBJ1-2; 7 bases match TRBD1. CDR3 size: 14 residues. In germline, CDR1 is SGHAT, CDR2 FQNNGV. V shed 5 bases, J shed 7 bases, and the junction held 10 bases outside the gene matches. The CDR3 loop is CASSLTDRSIGYTF. DNA of the CDR3: TGTGCCAGCAGCCTAACGGACAGGTCTATTGGCTACACCTTC.

This clone was seen only a few times. This chain connects TRBV10-3 to TRBJ1-1, with D perhaps matching TRBD1 (5 bases). CDR1 ENHRY and CDR2 SYGVKD come from the germline V gene. Deletions cut 3 bases from V and 1 base from J, with 9 bases between. The CDR3 is made up of 14 amino acids. This CDR3 is CAISDWGGNTEAFF. In DNA, the CDR3 is TGTGCCATCAGTGACTGGGGGGGGAACACTGAAGCTTTCTTT.

This rearrangement joins TRBV4-1 to TRBJ1-5; no clear D. This CDR3 has 16 residues. Deletions cut 0 bases from V and 4 bases from J, with 13 bases between. The V gene's germline CDR1 is MGHRA and CDR2 YSYEKL. As DNA, the CDR3 is TGCGCCAGCAGCCAAGATAGAGGGTTTGGGAATCAGCCCCAGCATTTT. Translating gives CASSQDRGFGNQPQHF.